This T cell receptor (beta chain) comes out of a study of CD8 T cells in Susac syndrome. In this sample, this clonotype turned up once. Random hexamers were used to reverse transcribe roughly 0.45 to 1 ug of RNA. The CDR3 of TCR beta was amplified by immunoSEQ multiplex PCR across 54 Vbeta and 13 Jbeta. One entry per CDR3 protein, called by TCRdb with MiXCR from the immunoSEQ multiplex PCR reads. The table shows about 49,000 distinct CDR3 sequences, with more than 85% occurring only once. The germline V and J ends were trimmed by 5 bases and 4 bases, with 13 bases remaining between them. The CDR3 loop spans 14 amino acids. Germline V lookup: CDR1 SGHVS, CDR2 FNYEAQ. The authors carried out high-throughput sequencing of TCR beta. They applied it to CD8+ and CD4+ T cells obtained from blood. The controls were healthy donors who were matched for age and sex. Negative isolation yielded CD8+ and CD4+ T cells; FACS enriched TEMRA cells.

The receptor was isolated from a human donor in good health. The V and J genes are TRBV7-6 and TRBJ2-3; D is perhaps TRBD1 or TRBD2 (5 bases each). Sequences were obtained from CD8+ T cells from PBMCs. The CDR3 reads CASSPGTGPDTQYF. Here the CDR3 DNA reads TGTGCCAGCAGCCCTGGGACGGGGCCAGATACGCAGTATTTT. The variable domain in full, completed from reference TRBV7-6 and TRBJ2-3, reads GAGVSQSPRYKVTKRGQDVALRCDPISGHVSLYWYRQALGQGPEFLTYFNYEAQQDKSGLPNDRFSAERPEGSISTLTIQRTEQRDSAMYRCASSPGTGPDTQYFGPGTRLTVL.